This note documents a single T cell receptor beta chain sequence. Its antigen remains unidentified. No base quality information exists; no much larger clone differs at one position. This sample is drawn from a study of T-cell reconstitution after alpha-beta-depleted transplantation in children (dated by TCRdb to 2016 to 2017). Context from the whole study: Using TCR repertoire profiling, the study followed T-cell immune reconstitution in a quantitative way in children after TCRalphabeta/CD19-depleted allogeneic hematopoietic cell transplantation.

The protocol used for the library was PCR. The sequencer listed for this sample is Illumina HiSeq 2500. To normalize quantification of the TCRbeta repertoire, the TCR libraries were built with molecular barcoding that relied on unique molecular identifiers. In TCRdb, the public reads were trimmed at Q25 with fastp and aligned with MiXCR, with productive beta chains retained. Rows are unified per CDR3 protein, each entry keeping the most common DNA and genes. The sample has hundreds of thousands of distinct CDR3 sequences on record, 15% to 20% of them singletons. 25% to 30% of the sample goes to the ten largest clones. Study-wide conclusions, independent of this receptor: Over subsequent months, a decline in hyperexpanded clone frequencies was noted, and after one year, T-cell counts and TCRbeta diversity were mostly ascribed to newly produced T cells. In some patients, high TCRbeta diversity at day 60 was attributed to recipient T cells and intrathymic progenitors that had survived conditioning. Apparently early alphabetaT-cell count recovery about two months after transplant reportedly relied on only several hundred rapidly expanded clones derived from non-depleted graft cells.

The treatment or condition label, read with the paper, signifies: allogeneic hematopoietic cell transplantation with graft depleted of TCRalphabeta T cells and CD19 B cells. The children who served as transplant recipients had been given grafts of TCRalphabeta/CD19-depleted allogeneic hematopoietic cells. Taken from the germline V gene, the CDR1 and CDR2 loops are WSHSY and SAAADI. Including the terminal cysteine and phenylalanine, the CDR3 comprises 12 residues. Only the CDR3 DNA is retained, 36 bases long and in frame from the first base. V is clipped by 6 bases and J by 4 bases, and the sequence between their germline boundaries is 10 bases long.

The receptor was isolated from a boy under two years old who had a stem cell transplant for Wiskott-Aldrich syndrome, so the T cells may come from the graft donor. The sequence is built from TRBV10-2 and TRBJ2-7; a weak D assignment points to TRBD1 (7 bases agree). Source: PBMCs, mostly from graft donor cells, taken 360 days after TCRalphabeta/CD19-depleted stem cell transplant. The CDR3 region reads CASRTGRYEQYF. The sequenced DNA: TGCGCCAGCAGGACAGGGAGGTACGAGCAGTACTTC.